The T cell receptor beta chain described here comes from a study of T cell clonotyping in hematopoietic cell transplantation. Study-wide results and limits: At the given depth, recipient repertoires were over 97% de novo clonotypes. CD4 and CD8 repertoire contributions could not be separated without sorting. Recipient TCR diversity dropped after transplant; expanded clonotypes rose from day 30 to 180.

A note on this clone: Its antigen is not identified.

This table comes from immunoSEQ multiplex PCR, and its TCRdb copy is limited to in-frame clones, with some not included. The sample has more than 12,000 clones; 94% are singletons. The sample was PBMCs, taken 30 days after allogeneic stem cell transplant. The clonotype comes from a male patient over 55 who had an allogeneic stem cell transplant from an unrelated donor, so the T cells may come from the graft donor. Some clones in this sample may be carry-over from other donors' samples.

The CDR3 region has the DNA TGTGCCAGCAGTGGGACTAGCGGGGGGGCCAATGAGCAGTTCTTC. It yields the protein CASSGTSGGANEQFF. The J gene is TRBJ2-1, the V gene TRBV2; 15 bases fit TRBD2. Germline trimming cut 4 bases from V and 6 bases from J; bases unmatched to any gene: 1. The CDR3 contains 15 residues. Germline V gene data show CDR1 as SNHLY and CDR2 as FYNNEI.